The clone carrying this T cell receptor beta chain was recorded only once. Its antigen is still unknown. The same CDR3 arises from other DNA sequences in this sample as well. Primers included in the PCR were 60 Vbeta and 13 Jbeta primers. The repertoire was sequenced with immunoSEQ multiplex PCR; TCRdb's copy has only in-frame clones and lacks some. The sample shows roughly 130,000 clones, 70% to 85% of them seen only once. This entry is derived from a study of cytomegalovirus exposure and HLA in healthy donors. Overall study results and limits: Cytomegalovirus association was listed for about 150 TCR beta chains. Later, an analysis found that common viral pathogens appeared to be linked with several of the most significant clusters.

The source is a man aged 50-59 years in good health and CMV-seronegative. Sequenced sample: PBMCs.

The chain's CDR3 is CAISESGHSGHPNSPLHF. The CDR3 nucleotides are TGTGCCATCAGTGAGTCAGGGCACTCGGGACACCCTAATTCACCCCTCCACTTT. This chain uses TRBV10-3 with TRBJ1-6; D is possibly TRBD1 (6 bases). V was cut by 0 bases and J by 6 bases, with 18 bases left in between. Germline V gives CDR1 ENHRY, CDR2 SYGVKD. The CDR3 runs 18 residues.